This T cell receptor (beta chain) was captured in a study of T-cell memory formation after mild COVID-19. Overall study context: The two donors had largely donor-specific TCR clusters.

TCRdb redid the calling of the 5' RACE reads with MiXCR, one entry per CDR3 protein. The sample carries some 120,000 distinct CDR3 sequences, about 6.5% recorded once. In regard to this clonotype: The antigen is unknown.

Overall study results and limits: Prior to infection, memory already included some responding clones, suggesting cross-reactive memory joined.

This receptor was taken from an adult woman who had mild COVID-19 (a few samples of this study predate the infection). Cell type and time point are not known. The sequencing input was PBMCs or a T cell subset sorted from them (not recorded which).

CDR3 region: CASSYRQGSGANVLTF. The CDR3 DNA is TGCGCCAGCAGCTACCGACAGGGCTCTGGGGCCAACGTCCTGACTTTC. The J gene is TRBJ2-6, the V gene TRBV5-1; 7 nucleotides line up with TRBD1. Germline assignment: CDR1 SGHRS and CDR2 YFSETQ. The CDR3 is made up of 16 amino acids. The V gene end was trimmed by 3 bases and the J gene end by 0 bases; junction bases not matched to a gene: 3. Complete variable domain (other parts from reference TRBV5-1 and TRBJ2-6): KAGVTQTPRYLIKTRGQQVTLSCSPISGHRSVSWYQQTPGQGLQFLFEYFSETQRNKGNFPGRFSGRQFSNSRSEMNVSTLELGDSALYLCASSYRQGSGANVLTFGAGSRLTVL.